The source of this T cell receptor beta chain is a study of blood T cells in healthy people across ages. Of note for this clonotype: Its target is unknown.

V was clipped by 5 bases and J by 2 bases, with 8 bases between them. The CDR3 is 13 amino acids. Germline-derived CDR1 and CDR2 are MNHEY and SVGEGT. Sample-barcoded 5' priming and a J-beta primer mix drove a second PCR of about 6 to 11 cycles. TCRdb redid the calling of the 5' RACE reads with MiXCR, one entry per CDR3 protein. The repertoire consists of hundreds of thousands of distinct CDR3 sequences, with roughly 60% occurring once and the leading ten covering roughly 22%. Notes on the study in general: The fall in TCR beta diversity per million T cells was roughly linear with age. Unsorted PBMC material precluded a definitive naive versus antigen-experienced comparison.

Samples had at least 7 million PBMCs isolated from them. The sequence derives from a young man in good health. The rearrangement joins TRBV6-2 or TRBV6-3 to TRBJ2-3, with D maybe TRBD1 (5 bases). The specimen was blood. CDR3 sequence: CASSKGDTDTQYF. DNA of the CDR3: TGTGCCAGCAGTAAAGGGGACACAGATACGCAGTATTTT.